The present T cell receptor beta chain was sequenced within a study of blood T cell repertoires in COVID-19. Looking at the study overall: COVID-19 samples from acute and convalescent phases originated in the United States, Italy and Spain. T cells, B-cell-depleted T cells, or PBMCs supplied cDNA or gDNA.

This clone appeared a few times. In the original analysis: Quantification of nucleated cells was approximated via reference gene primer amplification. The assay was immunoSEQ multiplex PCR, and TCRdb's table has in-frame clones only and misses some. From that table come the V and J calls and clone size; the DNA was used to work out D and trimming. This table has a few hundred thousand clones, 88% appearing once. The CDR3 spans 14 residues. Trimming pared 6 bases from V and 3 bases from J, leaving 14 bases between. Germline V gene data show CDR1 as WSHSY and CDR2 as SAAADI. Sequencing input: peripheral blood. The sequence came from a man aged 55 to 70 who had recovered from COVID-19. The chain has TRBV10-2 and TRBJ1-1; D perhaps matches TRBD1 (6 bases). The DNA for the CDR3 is TGCGCCAGCAGGCACAGGGTCGAGGACACTGAAGCTTTCTTT. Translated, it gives CASRHRVEDTEAFF.